This T cell receptor (beta chain) is from a study of blood T cell repertoires in COVID-19. Study-wide context: Italy, Spain and the United States were the sources of the convalescent and acute COVID-19 samples. T cells, B-cell-depleted T cells, or PBMCs provided the cDNA or gDNA that served as material.

The authors' processing: Amplification of reference gene primers provided the estimated nucleated cell counts. Sequencing used immunoSEQ multiplex PCR; TCRdb keeps in-frame clones, though not all of them. V and J calls and clone size follow that table, whereas D and trimming were derived from the DNA. Of 150,000 to 200,000 clones in the sample, more than 85% were seen once. This sequence originates from a woman in her thirties or forties in a cohort exposed to, infected with or recovered from COVID-19 (not recorded which). Material for sequencing was PBMCs or T cells enriched from blood (not recorded which).

CDR3 nucleotide sequence: TGCGCCAGCAGCCAAGAGCGAGGAGCGACTTCAGATACGCAGTATTTT. Its protein is CASSQERGATSDTQYF. The gene calls are TRBV4-1 and TRBJ2-3; D remains unclear. V was shortened by 0 bases and J by 4 bases, with 14 bases between the two germline ends. The V gene's germline CDR1 is MGHRA and CDR2 YSYEKL. This CDR3 contains 16 residues.